This T cell receptor beta chain was documented in a study of T-cell reconstitution after alpha-beta-depleted transplantation in children. Study-level points and caveats: Where alpha-beta T cells came from about two months after transplant was reportedly several hundred expanded graft clones. Newly produced T cells mostly provided counts and TCRbeta diversity after one year, as hyperexpanded clones declined.

This clonotype was recorded many times. Its specificity is not known. Unique molecular identifiers were incorporated into the prepared TCRbeta library. TCRdb independently ran MiXCR on the PCR reads; one entry per CDR3 protein. This sample has approximately 500,000 distinct CDR3 sequences, with more than 9% found just once. Germline CDR1 and CDR2: MNHEY and SMNVEV (reference sequence). The CDR3 is 13 amino acids. V was trimmed by 5 bases and J by 7 bases, leaving 12 bases between them. The genes are TRBV27 and TRBJ2-1; D remains ambiguous. The material sequenced was PBMCs, taken before TCRalphabeta/CD19-depleted stem cell transplant. The clonotype originates from a child under 10 years old with inherited bone marrow failure, due to receive a stem cell transplant. CDR3 sequence: CASSLISLNEQFF. The CDR3 bases are TGTGCCAGCAGTCTAATTTCGCTGAATGAGCAGTTCTTC.